The source of this T cell receptor (beta chain) is a study of OX40 agonist ivuxolimab in advanced cancers. With regard to this clone: Its specificity is unknown.

Systemic immunosuppression or a history of autoimmune disease excluded patients. Study observations and caveats: CD4+ and CD8+ blood T cells expanded clonally by week 6 at 0.1 to 3.0 mg/kg.

V was clipped by 7 bases and J by 5 bases; unmatched bases: 12. This CDR3 contains 15 residues. CDR1 and CDR2 from the germline V gene are LGHNA and YSLEER. Using immunoSEQ multiplex PCR, the repertoire was profiled, and TCRdb retains in-frame clones only, with some absent. In the table there are approximately 6,900 clones, under 85% of which are singletons. The sequence was obtained from an adult with an advanced solid tumor such as melanoma, head and neck, liver or kidney cancer. The input for sequencing was CD4+ or CD8+ T cells sorted from blood, taken in a trial of the OX40 agonist ivuxolimab. This rearrangement joins TRBV4-3 to TRBJ2-7; 9 bases fit TRBD1. The CDR3 here is CASKPSGTGSDEQYF. CDR3 bases: TGCGCCAGCAAGCCCTCCGGGACAGGGTCGGACGAGCAGTACTTC.